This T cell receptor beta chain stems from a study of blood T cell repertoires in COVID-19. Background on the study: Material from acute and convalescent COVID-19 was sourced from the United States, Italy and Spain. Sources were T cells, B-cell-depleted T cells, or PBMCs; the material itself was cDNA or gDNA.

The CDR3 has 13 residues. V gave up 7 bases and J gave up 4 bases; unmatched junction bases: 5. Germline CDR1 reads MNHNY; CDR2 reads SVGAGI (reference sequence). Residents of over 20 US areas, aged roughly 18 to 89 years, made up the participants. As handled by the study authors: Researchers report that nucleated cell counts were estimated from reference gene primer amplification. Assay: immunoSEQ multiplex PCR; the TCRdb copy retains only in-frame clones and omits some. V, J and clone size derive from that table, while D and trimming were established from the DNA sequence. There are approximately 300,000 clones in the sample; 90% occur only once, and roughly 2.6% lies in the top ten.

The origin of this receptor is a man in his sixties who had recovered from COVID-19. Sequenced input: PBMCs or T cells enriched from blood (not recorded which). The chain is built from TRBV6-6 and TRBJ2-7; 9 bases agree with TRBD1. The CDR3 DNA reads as TGTGCCAGCAAGGGACAGGGAACATACGAGCAGTACTTC. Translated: CASKGQGTYEQYF.